One and the same sample provided the 9 T cell receptor beta chains below, sequenced in a study of cytomegalovirus exposure and HLA in healthy donors. The PCR employed 60 Vbeta primers together with 13 Jbeta primers. Clones were sequenced by immunoSEQ multiplex PCR, and TCRdb holds only the in-frame ones, with some missing. The repertoire holds hundreds of thousands of clones, 82% seen once, with approximately 5.7% in the top ten. Sample: PBMCs. These receptors all stem from a man aged 40-50 years in good health and CMV-seropositive.

The genes are TRBV7-9 and TRBJ2-1; 14 nucleotides align to TRBD2. Germline assignment: CDR1 SEHNR and CDR2 FQNEAQ (reference sequence). V was clipped by 5 bases and J by 9 bases; unmatched bases: 6. CDR3 length: 15 residues. The CDR3 spells CASSKQTSGRGEQFF. CDR3 bases: TGTGCCAGCAGCAAACAGACTAGCGGGAGGGGTGAGCAGTTCTTC.

This sequence joins TRBV5-1 and TRBJ2-1; possible D gene TRBD1, 6 bases. The CDR3 is 14 amino acids. Trimming stripped 4 bases from V and 10 bases from J, with 18 bases between. Germline V gene sequence: CDR1 SGHRS, CDR2 YFSETQ. The CDR3 bases are TGCGCCAGCAGCCCCTGGACAGAGAAGCACGAGCAGTTCTTC. It encodes CASSPWTEKHEQFF.

V usage is TRBV30 and J usage is TRBJ1-2; D not resolved. The length of the CDR3 is 13 residues. Per germline, CDR1 GTSNPN and CDR2 SVGIG (reference sequence). V lost 0 bases to trimming and J lost 4 bases, with 9 bases between them. CDR3 loop: CAWSVNSRYGYTF. In DNA, the CDR3 is TGTGCCTGGAGTGTAAACAGTCGCTATGGCTACACCTTC.

The table lists this clone with a count of one. This chain links TRBV5-1 with TRBJ1-1; TRBD1 might be the D (5 bases). The CDR3 has 14 residues. V was pared by 4 bases and J by 0 bases, with 10 bases between. Germline CDR1 and CDR2: SGHRS and YFSETQ. This CDR3 reads CASSPRGMNTEAFF. CDR3 bases: TGCGCCAGCAGCCCCCGGGGGATGAACACTGAAGCTTTCTTT.

This rearrangement joins TRBV12-5 to TRBJ1-1, with 9 bases identical to TRBD1. The J segment lost 4 bases and the V segment lost 3 bases, leaving 9 bases of the junction unmatched. The CDR3 sequence is 16 residues long. Germline loops: CDR1 LGHNT, CDR2 FRNRAP. The CDR3 coding sequence is TGTGCTAGTGGTTTACAGGGGGCTGATTGGACCACTGAAGCTTTCTTT. This translates into CASGLQGADWTTEAFF.

This chain links TRBV25-1 with TRBJ2-5; 7 bases agree with TRBD1. With V trimmed by 5 bases and J by 1 base, 4 bases remained unmatched. In germline, CDR1 is MGHDK, CDR2 SYGVNS. The CDR3 sequence is 14 residues long. CDR3 in DNA: TGTGCCAGCAGTCCCAGGGGGTTCCAAGAGACCCAGTACTTC. Its translation is CASSPRGFQETQYF.

The gene calls are TRBV6-5 and TRBJ2-1; weak D call: TRBD1 (5 bases). V was clipped by 0 bases and J by 4 bases, with 10 bases between them. Looked up from germline, CDR1 is MNHEY and CDR2 is SVGAGI. The CDR3 spans 15 residues. The CDR3 region has the DNA TGTGCCAGCAGTTACTCCCAGGGCCCTTACAATGAGCAGTTCTTC. It translates to CASSYSQGPYNEQFF.

CDR3 DNA: TGCGCCAGCAGACTAGCGGGAGGGCCCCAAGAGACCCAGTACTTC. This gives the protein CASRLAGGPQETQYF. The rearrangement links TRBV5-1 to TRBJ2-5; 13 bases are a match to TRBD2. Losses at the gene ends were 5 bases for V and 1 base for J; bases not matched to a gene: 2. There are 15 residues in the CDR3. Germline V lookup: CDR1 SGHRS, CDR2 YFSETQ.

The V call is TRBV15, the J call TRBJ2-2, with unresolved D. CDR1 and CDR2 (germline): LNHNV, YYDKDF (reference sequence). The length of the CDR3 is 14 residues. Between the trimmed V and J ends, which lost 3 bases and 1 base, there was a span of 6 bases. Here the CDR3 reads CATSRNKNTGELFF. The CDR3 nucleotides read TGTGCCACCAGCAGGAACAAGAACACCGGGGAGCTGTTTTTT. The entire variable domain, with the rest obtained from reference TRBV15 and TRBJ2-2, is as follows: DAMVIQNPRYQVTQFGKPVTLSCSQTLNHNVMYWYQQKSSQAPKLLFHYYDKDFNNEADTPDNFQSRRPNTSFCFLDIRSPGLGDTAMYLCATSRNKNTGELFFGEGSRLTVL.